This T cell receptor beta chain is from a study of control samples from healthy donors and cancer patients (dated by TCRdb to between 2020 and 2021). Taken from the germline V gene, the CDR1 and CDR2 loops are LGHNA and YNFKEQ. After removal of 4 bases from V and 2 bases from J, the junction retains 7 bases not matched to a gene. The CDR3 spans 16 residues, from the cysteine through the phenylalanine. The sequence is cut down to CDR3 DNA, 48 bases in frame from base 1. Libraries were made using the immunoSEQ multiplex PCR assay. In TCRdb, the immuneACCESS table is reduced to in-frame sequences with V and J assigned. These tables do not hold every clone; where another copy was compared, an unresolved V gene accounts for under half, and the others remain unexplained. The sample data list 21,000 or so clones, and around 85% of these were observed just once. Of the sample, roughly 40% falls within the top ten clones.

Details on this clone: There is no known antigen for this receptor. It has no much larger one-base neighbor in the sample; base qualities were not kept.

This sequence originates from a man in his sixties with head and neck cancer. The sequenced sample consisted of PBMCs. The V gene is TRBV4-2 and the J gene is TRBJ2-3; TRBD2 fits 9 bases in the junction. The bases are TGTGCCAGCAGCCCTCGGACTAGCGAACTCACAGATACGCAGTATTTT. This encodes CASSPRTSELTDTQYF.